This is a list of T cell receptor beta chains from one sample in a study of blood T cell repertoires in COVID-19. Sequenced by immunoSEQ multiplex PCR; TCRdb stores in-frame clones only, minus some. Of approximately 400,000 clones in the sample, around 90% are singletons; the top ten hold 1% to 1.5%. The sample comprised peripheral blood. These receptors all come from a man aged 35-49 years with acute or convalescent COVID-19. The CDR3 runs from the conserved cysteine through the conserved F or W. Each record gives: J gene, V gene, CDR3 protein.

>TRBJ2-5|TRBV4-1
CASSQEEETQYF
>TRBJ1-2|TRBV3-1/TRBV3-2
CASSQDMWEVDGYTF
>TRBJ2-5|TRBV21-1
CASSTLHGTQYF
>TRBJ1-1|TRBV28
CASSPRGRGQTNTEAFF
>TRBJ1-2|TRBV13
CASSLGRALGGYTF
>TRBJ2-7|TRBV28
CASSDTGTGGYEQYF
>TRBJ1-2|TRBV18
CASSPMDSYYGYTF
>TRBJ1-2|TRBV5-1
CASSSLGGNNYGYTF
>TRBJ2-7|TRBV5-1
CASSLAGLSYEQYF
>TRBJ2-7|TRBV28
CASSFPSGGPSYEQYF
>TRBJ1-2|TRBV11-2
CASSLAGVQNYGYTF
>TRBJ1-2|TRBV4-1
CASSPTGRGSDYGYTF
>TRBJ1-6|TRBV6-5
CASCQGASSPLHF
>TRBJ2-6|TRBV6-4
CASSDSGAGANVLTF
>TRBJ1-5|TRBV7-2
CASSSQGNRPQHF
>TRBJ2-7|TRBV5-1
CASSLRGYEQYF
>TRBJ2-7|TRBV4-1
CASSQESRVAGVSEQYF
>TRBJ2-7|TRBV19
CASSIQGSGEQYF
>TRBJ1-2|TRBV7-9
CASSLGSGTGDGYTF
>TRBJ2-7|TRBV11-2
CASSWDRAGEQYF
>TRBJ1-1|TRBV5-6
CASSRLKGGLGNTEAFF
>TRBJ1-4|TRBV5-1
CASSQWGGSVNEKLFF
>TRBJ1-5|TRBV19
CASSIRGQVWNQPQHF
>TRBJ2-7|TRBV29-1
CSVVPTGTYEQYF
>TRBJ2-1|TRBV7-9
CASSPRTGGNYNEQFF